The 24 T cell receptor beta chains presented below share a single source sample, sequenced in a study of cytotoxic CD8 clonotypes in ibrutinib-treated CLL. TCRdb's table, derived via immunoSEQ multiplex PCR, lists solely in-frame clones and lacks some. The repertoire has some 140,000 clones, around three quarters of them found once; the top ten carry 9.5% to 15%. Sample: PBMCs, taken after 12 months of ibrutinib treatment. Receptors were obtained from a human donor with chronic lymphocytic leukemia.

This chain connects TRBV28 to TRBJ2-1, with 7 bases identical to TRBD1. The CDR3 covers 14 residues. V lost 3 bases and J lost 2; bases outside the gene matches: 1. Germline-derived CDR1 and CDR2 are MDHEN and SYDVKM. This chain's CDR3 is CASSLGQTYNEQFF. The DNA for the CDR3 is TGTGCCAGCAGTTTGGGACAGACCTACAATGAGCAGTTCTTC.

The rearrangement links TRBV2 to TRBJ2-5; D gene unclear. Looked up from germline, CDR1 is SNHLY and CDR2 is FYNNEI. The CDR3 spans 12 residues. Trimming took 4 bases from V and 1 from J, leaving 4 bases between them. This CDR3 is CASSGPQETQYF. CDR3 DNA sequence: TGTGCCAGCAGTGGACCCCAAGAGACCCAGTACTTC.

The V gene is TRBV5-8, the J gene TRBJ2-3, with 10 bases lining up with TRBD1. With 4 bases clipped from V and 7 bases from J, the junction kept 12 bases outside the gene matches. The CDR3 sequence is 16 residues long. From germline, CDR1 is SGHTS and CDR2 YDEGEE. In DNA form, the CDR3 reads TGTGCCAGCAGCGGGGGGACAGGGGCGAGGATTTATACGCAGTATTTT. This encodes CASSGGTGARIYTQYF.

The chain has TRBV7-8 and TRBJ2-5, with no clear D. CDR1 and CDR2 from the germline V gene are SGHVS and FQNEAQ. This CDR3 spans 13 amino acids. Trimming took 0 bases from V and 4 from J, leaving 6 bases between them. The CDR3 region is CASSLADRETQYF. The CDR3 DNA reads TGTGCCAGCAGCTTAGCGGACCGAGAGACCCAGTACTTC.

The rearrangement joins TRBV11-3 to TRBJ2-1, with 10 nucleotides matching TRBD2. Germline assignment: CDR1 SGHNT and CDR2 YENEEA. The length of the CDR3 is 14 residues. Trimming took 8 bases from V and 6 from J; bases not matched to a gene: 7. The CDR3 region has the DNA TGTGCCAGCGGAAAAGGGACTAGCGCCAATGAGCAGTTCTTC. Protein sequence: CASGKGTSANEQFF.

CDR3 amino acids: CASSHTSGSVSYEQYF. CDR3 DNA sequence: TGTGCCAGCAGCCACACTAGCGGGAGTGTCTCCTACGAGCAGTACTTC. The chain has TRBV7-9 and TRBJ2-7; 11 bases align to TRBD2. The germline V gene encodes CDR1 SEHNR and CDR2 FQNEAQ (reference sequence). V lost 5 bases and J lost 0; bases outside the gene matches: 6. The CDR3 is made up of 16 amino acids.

This clone turned up a few times. The chain is built from TRBV19 and TRBJ2-5, with D maybe TRBD2 (6 bases). V was pared by 7 bases and J by 5 bases, with 20 bases between. This CDR3 contains 15 residues. Germline V gene sequence: CDR1 LNHDA, CDR2 SQIVND (reference sequence). The CDR3 spells CASTPRGTLRETQYF. The CDR3 coding sequence is TGTGCCAGTACCCCCCGGGGGACCCTTAGGGAGACCCAGTACTTC.

In this sample, this clone turned up a few times. J is TRBJ2-1 and V is TRBV7-9; D uncertain. CDR1 is SEHNR, CDR2 FQNEAQ, per germline (reference sequence). The CDR3 consists of 14 residues. The V end was cut by 3 bases, the J end by 6 bases, with 12 bases between. CDR3 region: CASSLTLSGNEQFF. For the CDR3, the DNA is TGTGCCAGCAGCTTGACTCTTTCAGGCAATGAGCAGTTCTTC.

The chain combines TRBV30 with TRBJ2-1; D call uncertain. This CDR3 region has 12 residues. Deletions cut 5 bases from V and 8 bases from J, with 13 bases between. CDR1 and CDR2 (germline): GTSNPN, SVGIG (reference sequence). DNA for the CDR3: TGTGCCTGGTCTCCTACTACCTATGAGCAGTTCTTC. Encoded protein: CAWSPTTYEQFF.

The chain carries TRBV6-6 and TRBJ1-1; TRBD1 agrees at 7 bases. The CDR3 extends over 15 amino acids. The ends lost 4 bases at V and 4 bases at J; junction bases unmatched: 9. Germline V gives CDR1 MNHNY, CDR2 SVGAGI (reference sequence). CDR3 bases: TGTGCCAGCAGTTGGGGAGGGGGCTTAGGCACTGAAGCTTTCTTT. Protein product: CASSWGGGLGTEAFF.

V gene TRBV7-2 combines with J gene TRBJ2-1, with D perhaps matching TRBD2 (6 bases). Trimming pared 2 bases from V and 9 bases from J, leaving 17 bases between. Germline CDR1 is SGHTA and CDR2 is FQGNSA. The CDR3 totals 15 residues. The DNA for the CDR3 is TGTGCCAGCAGCTTAAGCCTAGCGCCTTCGGGTGAGCAGTTCTTC. As protein: CASSLSLAPSGEQFF. Using reference TRBV7-2 and TRBJ2-1 for the parts outside the CDR3, the full variable domain is GAGVSQSPSNKVTEKGKDVELRCDPISGHTALYWYRQSLGQGLEFLIYFQGNSAPDKSGLPSDRFSAERTGGSVSTLTIQRTQQEDSAVYLCASSLSLAPSGEQFFGPGTRLTVL.

The chain carries TRBV29-1 and TRBJ2-3, with 7 positions matching TRBD2. This CDR3 is 11 amino acids long. J lost 9 bases, V lost 6 bases, and 6 bases had no gene match. From germline, CDR1 is SQVTM and CDR2 ANQGSEA. The CDR3 here is CSVGLDQTQYF. CDR3 DNA sequence: TGCAGCGTAGGACTAGATCAAACGCAGTATTTT.

This CDR3 reads CASRKGGGGELFF. CDR3 sequence (DNA): TGTGCCAGCAGGAAAGGGGGTGGGGGGGAGCTGTTTTTT. The chain has TRBV6-5 and TRBJ2-2; possibly TRBD1 for D (6 bases). The CDR3 spans 13 residues. The germline V gene has CDR1 MNHEY and CDR2 SVGAGI. V lost 6 bases, J lost 8 bases, and 13 bases lay in between.

V usage is TRBV10-3 and J usage is TRBJ2-3; 7 positions agree with TRBD2. CDR3 length equals 15 residues. The ends lost 7 bases at V and 0 bases at J; junction bases unmatched: 7. Germline V gene lookup returns CDR1 ENHRY and CDR2 SYGVKD. CDR3 sequence: CAITSSGYSTDTQYF. CDR3 nucleotide sequence: TGTGCCATCACTTCTAGCGGATATAGCACAGATACGCAGTATTTT.

This clone was counted a single time. The sample holds other DNA sequences that translate to the same CDR3. The chain combines TRBV20-1 with TRBJ2-3; D call uncertain. This CDR3 is 11 amino acids long. Germline CDR1 DFQATT, CDR2 SNEGSKA (reference sequence). V was clipped by 3 bases and J by 2 bases, with 3 bases between them. The CDR3 sequence is CSASHTDTQYF. In DNA form, the CDR3 reads TGCAGTGCTAGTCACACAGATACGCAGTATTTT.

The chain uses TRBV10-1 and TRBJ1-3; unclear D gene. Germline CDR1 is WNHNN and CDR2 is SYGVQD (reference sequence). Trimming took off 0 bases at V and 3 bases at J, with 12 bases between the two ends. This CDR3 has 16 amino acids. This chain's CDR3 is CASSESTPKDGNTIYF. In DNA, the CDR3 is TGCGCCAGCAGTGAGTCGACACCAAAGGATGGAAACACCATATATTTT.

This chain links TRBV5-6 with TRBJ1-1; D not resolved. CDR1 SGHDT and CDR2 YYEEEE come from the germline V gene. The CDR3 is 14 amino acids. V was shortened by 4 bases and J by 5 bases, with 15 bases between the two germline ends. The CDR3 here is CASSPAGRLTEAFF. The DNA for the CDR3 is TGTGCCAGCAGCCCCGCAGGCCGCCTGACTGAAGCTTTCTTT.

The chain couples TRBV15 to TRBJ2-1, with a possible D match to TRBD2 (6 bases). Trimming took off 2 bases at V and 4 bases at J, with 18 bases between the two ends. Germline-derived CDR1 and CDR2 are LNHNV and YYDKDF (reference sequence). This CDR3 is built from 17 residues. The CDR3 region is CATSRIASARLYNEQFF. The CDR3 DNA sequence: TGTGCCACCAGCAGAATAGCTAGCGCCCGACTATACAATGAGCAGTTCTTC. The whole variable domain, filled in from reference TRBV15 and TRBJ2-1, reads DAMVIQNPRYQVTQFGKPVTLSCSQTLNHNVMYWYQQKSSQAPKLLFHYYDKDFNNEADTPDNFQSRRPNTSFCFLDIRSPGLGDTAMYLCATSRIASARLYNEQFFGPGTRLTVL.

The V call is TRBV27, the J call TRBJ1-2, with TRBD1 as a possible D gene (6 bases). The ends were cut back, 0 bases at V and 2 bases at J, with 13 bases in the middle. This CDR3 is built from 16 residues. Per germline, CDR1 MNHEY and CDR2 SMNVEV (reference sequence). This CDR3 is CASSLSIRGVNYGYTF. CDR3 nucleotide sequence: TGTGCCAGCAGTTTATCGATAAGGGGGGTAAACTATGGCTACACCTTC.

The chain uses TRBV7-9 and TRBJ2-4, with TRBD1 identical over 10 bases. V lost 4 bases, J lost 9 bases, and 6 bases stayed unmatched. The length of the CDR3 is 14 residues. Germline CDR1 SEHNR, CDR2 FQNEAQ (reference sequence). CDR3 amino acids: CASSSGTGVTIQYF. CDR3 in DNA: TGTGCCAGCAGCTCCGGGACAGGGGTTACCATTCAGTACTTC.

The gene calls are TRBV11-2 and TRBJ2-7; no reliable D call. The V end lost 1 base, the J end lost 0 bases, and 10 bases lay between the germline ends. CDR3 size: 15 residues. Germline V gives CDR1 SGHAT, CDR2 FQNNGV. The CDR3 loop reads CASSLGGHDSYEQYF. CDR3 sequence (DNA): TGTGCCAGCAGCTTAGGAGGCCACGACTCCTACGAGCAGTACTTC.

CDR3 in amino acids: CASSSHHSGGSTDTQYF. CDR3 coding DNA: TGTGCCAGCAGCTCCCACCATAGCGGGGGAAGCACAGATACGCAGTATTTT. V usage is TRBV13 and J usage is TRBJ2-3; 9 nucleotides match TRBD2. The V gene's germline CDR1 is PRHDT and CDR2 FYEKMQ (reference sequence). Trimming at V came to 4 bases and at J to 0 bases, leaving 8 bases not matched to a gene. The CDR3 contains 17 residues. The full variable domain, its missing parts supplied by reference TRBV13 and TRBJ2-3, is AAGVIQSPRHLIKEKRETATLKCYPIPRHDTVYWYQQGPGQDPQFLISFYEKMQSDKGSIPDRFSAQQFSDYHSELNMSSLELGDSALYFCASSSHHSGGSTDTQYFGPGTRLTVL.

The genes are TRBV7-9 and TRBJ2-2, with 15 bases that match TRBD2. This CDR3 is 17 amino acids long. V was clipped by 5 bases and J by 6 bases; unmatched bases: 7. Germline lookup yields CDR1 SEHNR and CDR2 FQNEAQ (reference sequence). CDR3: CASSVGLAGGPAGELFF. CDR3 coding DNA: TGTGCCAGCAGCGTAGGACTAGCGGGAGGGCCCGCCGGGGAGCTGTTTTTT.

This rearrangement joins TRBV5-1 to TRBJ2-3; D gene unclear. V lost 2 bases and J lost 6, with 16 bases in between. The CDR3 contains 15 residues. The V gene's germline CDR1 is SGHRS and CDR2 YFSETQ. CDR3 residues: CASSLDLVAADTQYF. The DNA for the CDR3 is TGCGCCAGCAGCTTAGATCTAGTGGCAGCGGATACGCAGTATTTT. The full variable domain, completed using reference TRBV5-1 and TRBJ2-3, is KAGVTQTPRYLIKTRGQQVTLSCSPISGHRSVSWYQQTPGQGLQFLFEYFSETQRNKGNFPGRFSGRQFSNSRSEMNVSTLELGDSALYLCASSLDLVAADTQYFGPGTRLTVL.